Described below is a single T cell receptor (beta chain) sequence and its context. The antigen it binds to is not known. No base quality values were provided; no much bigger clone lies one nucleotide off. To demonstrate the VDJtools post-analysis software, the study profiled TCR beta repertoires from the peripheral blood of approximately twelve young patients with multiple sclerosis. The multiple sclerosis patients were children and adolescents ranging in age from roughly 6 to 15 years. Between the V and J ends, shortened by 1 base and 6 bases respectively, the junction contains 13 bases. Its CDR3 holds 15 amino acids, cysteine through phenylalanine. The only DNA kept is the CDR3, 45 bases in frame from the first base. The germline V gene encodes CDR1 SGHTA and CDR2 FQGNSA. The protocol used for the library was PCR. This sample was sequenced with an Illumina HiSeq 2500. Unique molecular identifiers were incorporated into TCR beta cDNA libraries to reduce PCR and sequencing biases. Every 1 to 10 million input T cells yielded about 500,000 cDNA molecules, meaning each molecule approximated one T cell. The patient libraries were prepared and sequenced with the same protocol used for the earlier healthy control dataset. Within a given batch, samples were prepared together, multiplexed and sequenced on the same HiSeq lane. Per the authors' processing: MIGEC handled the raw barcoded reads, throwing out single-read molecular identifier groups before consensus assembly and CDR3 extraction. VDJtools was used for post-analysis of the clonotype tables, with diversity normalized by down-sampling every dataset to the smallest sample size. In repertoire overlap clustering, CDR3 amino acid sequences, but not nucleotide sequences, were matched to correct batch-related cross-sample contamination. TCRdb's own reprocessing of the public reads used fastp at Q25 and MiXCR and kept productive beta chains. CDR3 protein duplicates are merged, each entry listing the most common genes and DNA. V and J calls and clone size were set by TCRdb, not the authors. Recorded for this sample are over 150,000 distinct CDR3 sequences; approximately 30% of them occurred a single time. Of the sample, 1.5% falls within the top ten clones.

The sample belongs to a study of post-analysis software for immune sequencing data (dated by TCRdb to 2013 to 2016). For the study in its entirety: Disease courses on record covered relapsing-remitting, secondary progressive and progressive-relapsing multiple sclerosis, though some patients had no subtype annotation. The patient repertoires were set against 11 previously published healthy control repertoires from donors whose ages ranged from roughly 6 to 27 years. A subset of samples was prepared in parallel using single-end sample barcoding, then pooled and co-amplified after Illumina adapter ligation.

The research as a whole found: Compared with controls, multiple sclerosis patients had significantly lower normalized Chao1 diversity, a finding suggesting substantial peripheral T-cell clonal expansion. Significantly higher frequencies in patients than in controls were found for five or six TRBV segments, including TRBV5-6, TRBV5-1 and TRBV20-1. Strong co-clustering of samples prepared in the same batch was shown by direct clustering with F measure, prompting a batch-effect correction. The multiple sclerosis patient group was slightly younger than the control group.

The sample was blood. The rearranged segments are TRBV7-2 and TRBJ1-5, with TRBD1 tentatively as D gene (5 bases match). This TCR was recovered from a girl between 10 and 17 years old with multiple sclerosis. The DNA is TGTGCCAGCAGCTTAGTAGGGGACCGGGGTCAGCCCCAGCATTTT. This sequence encodes CASSLVGDRGQPQHF.